A single sample gave rise to the 19 T cell receptor beta chains below, sequenced in a study of early T cells in non-severe SARS-CoV-2 infection. TCRdb reprocessed the 5' RACE reads with MiXCR, giving one entry per CDR3 protein. Seen here are about 60,000 distinct CDR3 sequences, around 9.3% observed once, and the top ten hold 17%. Material for sequencing was whole blood. These receptors all stem from an adult who was a healthcare worker with PCR-confirmed SARS-CoV-2 infection or an uninfected control (not recorded which).

The sample holds many counts of this clonotype. The rearrangement joins TRBV30 to TRBJ1-3; unclear D gene. The length of the CDR3 is 12 residues. V was shortened by 1 base and J by 0 bases, with 1 base between the two germline ends. Germline loops: CDR1 GTSNPN, CDR2 SVGIG (reference sequence). The CDR3 here is CAWSASGNTIYF. The CDR3 DNA sequence: TGTGCCTGGAGTGCCTCTGGAAACACCATATATTTT. The full variable domain, in which reference TRBV30 and TRBJ1-3 provide the parts outside the CDR3, is SQTIHQWPATLVQPVGSPLSLECTVEGTSNPNLYWYRQAAGRGLQLLFYSVGIGQISSEVPQNLSASRPQDRQFILSSKKLLLSDSGFYLCAWSASGNTIYFGEGSWLTVV.

At least ten counts were recorded for this clonotype. This chain connects TRBV6-5 to TRBJ2-7; 10 bases line up with TRBD1. Germline-derived CDR1 and CDR2 are MNHEY and SVGAGI. The CDR3 has 16 residues. V shed 2 bases, J shed 1 base, and the junction held 5 bases outside the gene matches. The CDR3 loop is CASSYMRDRGSYEQYF. Here the CDR3 DNA reads TGTGCCAGCAGTTACATGCGGGACAGGGGTTCCTACGAGCAGTACTTC.

The sample holds one count of this clonotype. This chain links TRBV28 with TRBJ2-7, with TRBD1 identical over 7 bases. The length of the CDR3 is 14 residues. Trimming at V came to 6 bases and at J to 1 base, leaving 6 bases not matched to a gene. Germline V gene data show CDR1 as MDHEN and CDR2 as SYDVKM. CDR3 coding DNA: TGTGCCAGCAGAGACAGGGATCGTTCCTACGAGCAGTACTTC. Amino acids: CASRDRDRSYEQYF.

Ten or more counts support this clonotype. The V and J genes are TRBV12-3 or TRBV12-4 and TRBJ2-7, with 10 bases identical to TRBD1. There are 13 residues in the CDR3. The ends lost 5 bases at V and 4 bases at J; junction bases unmatched: 2. This chain's CDR3 is CASSPGQGYEQYF. CDR3 bases: TGTGCCAGCAGTCCGGGACAGGGGTACGAGCAGTACTTC.

This chain links TRBV21-1 with TRBJ2-7; TRBD1, the D gene given by the table, was not confirmed from the DNA. TRBV21-1 is flagged as a pseudogene. The CDR3 sequence is 16 residues long. CDR3 protein: CASGKSGTGGWREQYF. CDR3 coding DNA: TGTGCCAGCGGAAAGTCGGGGACAGGGGGCTGGAGGGAGCAGTACTTC.

This clonotype has at least ten counts. CDR3: CSASLAGRTDTQYF. CDR3 in DNA: TGCAGTGCTAGTCTAGCGGGGCGCACAGATACGCAGTATTTT. V and J are TRBV20-1 and TRBJ2-3; 9 bases line up with TRBD2. The V gene end was trimmed by 3 bases and the J gene end by 1 base; junction bases not matched to a gene: 2. The CDR3 has 14 amino acids. Germline lookup yields CDR1 DFQATT and CDR2 SNEGSKA (reference sequence).

This clonotype was recorded at least ten times. V gene TRBV7-9 combines with J gene TRBJ2-1, with a possible D match to TRBD1 (6 bases). The CDR3 length is 11 residues. Trimming took 4 bases from V and 10 from J, leaving 8 bases between them. CDR1 and CDR2 from the germline V gene are SEHNR and FQNEAQ (reference sequence). CDR3 nucleotides: TGTGCCAGCAGCTCCCAGGGGGAGCAGTTCTTC. Amino acid sequence: CASSSQGEQFF.

This clonotype was counted a few times. The J gene is TRBJ2-4, the V gene TRBV29-1; possibly TRBD2 for D (7 bases). The CDR3 runs 13 residues. Trimming removed 4 bases at V and 8 bases at J, with 15 bases between. Germline CDR1 SQVTM, CDR2 ANQGSEA. CDR3 DNA: TGCAGCGTTGGGACAGCGGCGGGGGACATTCAGTACTTC. It codes for CSVGTAAGDIQYF.

The V call is TRBV6-5, the J call TRBJ2-3; D is unresolved. The CDR3 extends over 14 amino acids. In germline, CDR1 is MNHEY, CDR2 SVGAGI. Trimming removed 0 bases from V and 3 bases from J, with 7 bases in between. CDR3 region: CASSYSDRTDTQYF. CDR3 coding DNA: TGTGCCAGCAGTTACTCGGACCGGACAGATACGCAGTATTTT.

This clonotype was seen a few times. A much larger clone lies one base from this, so it may be a read error. The V and J genes are TRBV6-2 or TRBV6-3 and TRBJ2-3, with D perhaps TRBD2 (6 bases). In germline, CDR1 is MNHEY, CDR2 SVGEGT. The CDR3 has 12 residues. CDR3 nucleotides: TGTGCCAGCAGTTACACCAGACTAGAGCAGTTTTTT. This translates into CASSYTRLEQFF.

About this clonotype itself: This may stem from a read error, because a much larger clone lies one nucleotide away. The chain links TRBV6-2 or TRBV6-3 to TRBJ2-7; TRBD2 is a possible D gene (6 bases). Germline loops: CDR1 MNHEY, CDR2 SVGEGT. V was shortened by 7 bases and J by 3 bases, with 13 bases between the two germline ends. This CDR3 has 13 amino acids. CDR3 DNA sequence: TGTGCCAGCACCCGGGACTTTGTCTACGAGCAGTACTTC. Translating it yields CASTRDFVYEQYF.

This chain connects TRBV10-3 to TRBJ2-5; D unclear. Germline V gene data show CDR1 as ENHRY and CDR2 as SYGVKD. The V gene lost 10 bases and the J gene lost 1 base, with 16 bases spanning the gap. The CDR3 consists of 14 residues. CDR3 DNA sequence: TGTGCCACCACCCCGAGGAGTAGCCAAGAGACCCAGTACTTC. It is translated as CATTPRSSQETQYF.

This clonotype appeared a few times. The J gene is TRBJ2-3, the V gene TRBV3-1; unclear D gene. The germline V gene has CDR1 LGHDT and CDR2 YNNKEL (reference sequence). Trimming removed 6 bases at V and 3 bases at J, with 16 bases between. The CDR3 extends over 15 amino acids. As DNA, the CDR3 is TGTGCCAGCAGATATTTACCCGAAGGAACAGATACGCAGTATTTT. Protein sequence: CASRYLPEGTDTQYF.

V gene TRBV29-1 combines with J gene TRBJ2-5, with unresolved D. The length of the CDR3 is 11 residues. Germline CDR1 and CDR2: SQVTM and ANQGSEA. Trimming took 4 bases from V and 5 from J, leaving 8 bases between them. In nucleotides, the CDR3 is TGCAGCGTTGTCGTATCTGAGACCCAGTACTTC. This sequence encodes CSVVVSETQYF.

V usage is TRBV6-6 and J usage is TRBJ1-5; 7 bases agree with TRBD1. Germline trimming cut 7 bases from V and 4 bases from J; bases unmatched to any gene: 10. Germline CDR1 MNHNY, CDR2 SVGAGI (reference sequence). The CDR3 is made up of 15 amino acids. As DNA, the CDR3 is TGTGCCAGCACCCCACAGAACAGGGGAAATCAGCCCCAGCATTTT. Translated, it gives CASTPQNRGNQPQHF.

This clonotype was seen ten or more times. The J gene is TRBJ2-3, the V gene TRBV28; 7 positions match TRBD1. CDR1 is MDHEN, CDR2 SYDVKM, per germline. The V and J ends lost 6 bases and 2 bases, in that order; junction bases with no gene match: 11. The CDR3 contains 16 residues. CDR3 DNA sequence: TGTGCCAGCAGCTCCAACAGGGGATGGGTCACAGATACGCAGTATTTT. Protein: CASSSNRGWVTDTQYF.

This clonotype has just a few counts. This rearrangement joins TRBV29-1 to TRBJ2-1; the match to TRBD2 covers 10 bases. The CDR3 is made up of 13 amino acids. Germline V lookup: CDR1 SQVTM, CDR2 ANQGSEA. J gave up 10 bases and V 7 bases, and 10 bases lay outside the gene matches. The chain's CDR3 is CSGGSSGRREQFF. In DNA, the CDR3 is TGCAGCGGGGGGTCTAGCGGGAGACGGGAGCAGTTCTTC.

This clonotype showed up many times. The V gene is TRBV5-1, the J gene TRBJ1-2; TRBD1 matches at 7 bases. Trimming removed 3 bases from V and 8 bases from J; junction bases left unmatched: 13. The CDR3 spans 15 residues. Germline CDR1 reads SGHRS; CDR2 reads YFSETQ. CDR3 nucleotides: TGCGCCAGCAGCTCTCGACAGGGCACCCTAAGCGGCTACACCTTC. Its protein product is CASSSRQGTLSGYTF.

This clonotype was observed at least ten times. The V call is TRBV29-1, the J call TRBJ1-1, with D perhaps TRBD1 (5 bases). Trimming took off 2 bases at V and 5 bases at J, with 15 bases between the two ends. Per germline, CDR1 SQVTM and CDR2 ANQGSEA. CDR3 length equals 14 residues. CDR3 in amino acids: CSVESAAGGTEAFF. The CDR3 DNA sequence: TGCAGCGTTGAAAGTGCAGCCGGGGGGACTGAAGCTTTCTTT.